The next 10 T cell receptor beta chains were all read from a single sample in a study of T-cell reconstitution after alpha-beta-depleted transplantation in children. A TCRbeta library incorporating unique molecular identifiers was prepared. TCRdb re-called the PCR reads through MiXCR, storing one row per CDR3 protein. The sample holds 500,000 to 600,000 distinct CDR3 sequences, about 33% seen once. Sequencing used PBMCs from the stem cell graft donor, obtained from the stem cell graft. These receptors were collected from a human donor who donated a stem cell graft to a child with aplastic anemia.

J is TRBJ1-2 and V is TRBV10-3; D might be TRBD1 (5 bases). Looked up from germline, CDR1 is ENHRY and CDR2 is SYGVKD. V was pared by 3 bases and J by 4 bases, with 18 bases between. The CDR3 has 16 residues. CDR3 sequence reads: CAISDVSETVSYGYTF. As DNA, the CDR3 is TGTGCCATCAGTGATGTTTCCGAGACAGTAAGCTATGGCTACACCTTC.

This clonotype showed up many times. This rearrangement joins TRBV19 to TRBJ2-7, with D possibly matching TRBD2 (6 bases). V lost 9 bases and J 7 bases, leaving 19 bases between the germline ends. The CDR3 has 13 amino acids. Germline V gene data show CDR1 as LNHDA and CDR2 as SQIVND (reference sequence). As DNA, the CDR3 is TGTGCCAGAACCGGGACTCGGTCGGGGGAGCAGTACGTC. It yields the protein CARTGTRSGEQYV.

The genes are TRBV27 and TRBJ2-3, with 9 bases aligning to TRBD2. CDR3 length equals 16 residues. The germline V gene encodes CDR1 MNHEY and CDR2 SMNVEV (reference sequence). V dropped 6 bases and J dropped 2; count of bases not matched to a gene: 9. CDR3 sequence: CASRPGTSSLTDTQYF. As DNA, the CDR3 is TGTGCCAGCAGGCCCGGGACTAGCAGCCTCACAGATACGCAGTATTTT.

The chain links TRBV10-1 to TRBJ2-1; perhaps D is TRBD1 or TRBD2 (5 bases each). The V gene lost 5 bases and the J gene lost 6 bases, with 17 bases spanning the gap. This CDR3 region has 15 residues. Germline V lookup: CDR1 WNHNN, CDR2 SYGVQD (reference sequence). This CDR3 reads CASSFVGAGPNEQFF. CDR3 nucleotides: TGCGCCAGCAGTTTTGTAGGGGCGGGCCCCAATGAGCAGTTCTTC.

The chain uses TRBV11-2 and TRBJ1-1; 7 bases line up with TRBD1. V gave up 6 bases and J gave up 5 bases; unmatched junction bases: 9. This CDR3 region has 14 residues. Germline loops: CDR1 SGHAT, CDR2 FQNNGV. CDR3 sequence reads: CASRLYRGRTEAFF. CDR3 nucleotides: TGTGCCAGCAGGCTCTACAGGGGCAGGACTGAAGCTTTCTTT.

This clonotype was counted only a few times. V usage is TRBV10-3 and J usage is TRBJ2-1; possible D gene TRBD1, 7 bases. This CDR3 spans 12 amino acids. Germline CDR1 ENHRY, CDR2 SYGVKD. V was trimmed by 10 bases and J by 7 bases, leaving 14 bases between them. CDR3 in amino acids: CATGQAGNEQFF. In DNA form, the CDR3 reads TGTGCCACCGGACAGGCGGGGAATGAGCAGTTCTTC.

The gene calls are TRBV20-1 and TRBJ2-1; TRBD2 matches at 9 bases. The CDR3 totals 16 residues. Trimming at V came to 2 bases and at J to 9 bases, leaving 14 bases not matched to a gene. The germline V gene has CDR1 DFQATT and CDR2 SNEGSKA (reference sequence). CDR3 DNA: TGCAGTGCTAGATCTCCTAGCGGGATCTCTGCGAGTGAGCAGTTCTTC. This codes for CSARSPSGISASEQFF.

The CDR3 sequence: CASQPPGVLGNEQFF. The CDR3 nucleotides read TGTGCCAGTCAGCCCCCGGGGGTCCTTGGCAATGAGCAGTTCTTC. The chain carries TRBV19 and TRBJ2-1; TRBD2 might be the D (6 bases). Per germline, CDR1 LNHDA and CDR2 SQIVND (reference sequence). The CDR3 extends over 15 amino acids. Trimming left V 8 bases short and J 6 bases short, with 20 bases between.

The V call is TRBV6-5, the J call TRBJ2-7; 8 nucleotides line up with TRBD1. The V and J ends lost 2 bases and 11 bases, in that order; junction bases with no gene match: 8. CDR1 and CDR2 (germline): MNHEY, SVGAGI. There are 13 residues in the CDR3. This CDR3 is CASSYTSRTGKYF. DNA for the CDR3: TGTGCCAGCAGTTACACATCACGGACAGGGAAGTACTTC.

This chain connects TRBV7-8 to TRBJ1-3; D gene unclear. The V and J ends lost 1 base and 0 bases respectively, with 13 bases between them. The germline gives CDR1 SGHVS, CDR2 FQNEAQ. This CDR3 spans 17 amino acids. CDR3 sequence reads: CASSLVETYGSGNTIYF. The CDR3 DNA sequence: TGTGCCAGCAGCTTAGTTGAGACATATGGCTCTGGAAACACCATATATTTT.